The 32 T cell receptor beta chains listed next were all sequenced from one sample in a study of cytomegalovirus exposure and HLA in healthy donors. The PCR contained 60 Vbeta and 13 Jbeta primers. Clones were sequenced by immunoSEQ multiplex PCR, and TCRdb holds only the in-frame ones, with some missing. The sample holds around 130,000 clones, over 70% seen once. Sequenced material: PBMCs. These receptors were taken from a man in his thirties or forties in good health and CMV-seronegative.

The genes are TRBV19 and TRBJ1-1; unclear D gene. CDR1 and CDR2 (germline): LNHDA, SQIVND (reference sequence). CDR3 length: 13 amino acids. V lost 9 bases and J 0 bases, leaving 11 bases between the germline ends. CDR3 sequence reads: CASRPQMNTEAFF. As DNA, the CDR3 is TGTGCCAGCCGGCCACAGATGAACACTGAAGCTTTCTTT.

The chain joins TRBV2 to TRBJ2-3; TRBD2 matches at 10 bases. V shed 7 bases, J shed 6 bases, and the junction held 4 bases outside the gene matches. CDR1 and CDR2 from the germline V gene are SNHLY and FYNNEI. There are 13 residues in the CDR3. CDR3 DNA: TGTGCCAGCATAAAGCGGGAGGGCGATACGCAGTATTTT. Amino acids: CASIKREGDTQYF. The full variable domain, its missing parts supplied by reference TRBV2 and TRBJ2-3, is EPEVTQTPSHQVTQMGQEVILRCVPISNHLYFYWYRQILGQKVEFLVSFYNNEISEKSEIFDDQFSVERPDGSNFTLKIRSTKLEDSAMYFCASIKREGDTQYFGPGTRLTVL.

The gene calls are TRBV4-1 and TRBJ2-1, with 9 bases identical to TRBD2. Per germline, CDR1 MGHRA and CDR2 YSYEKL. The CDR3 covers 14 residues. With V trimmed by 2 bases and J by 7 bases, 3 bases remained unmatched. CDR3 sequence: CASSQIAGENEQFF. The CDR3 DNA follows: TGCGCCAGCAGCCAAATAGCGGGAGAAAATGAGCAGTTCTTC.

The CDR3, as DNA: TGTGCCAGCAGTGAAACCCCTAGTTCGAACACCGGGGAGCTGTTTTTT. It yields the protein CASSETPSSNTGELFF. The chain has TRBV2 and TRBJ2-2; no firm D call. V shed 2 bases and J shed 0 bases, with 10 bases lying between them. Germline CDR1 and CDR2: SNHLY and FYNNEI. This CDR3 spans 16 amino acids.

This rearrangement joins TRBV29-1 to TRBJ1-1; 8 nucleotides line up with TRBD1. Trimming cost V 2 bases and J 4 bases; bases outside gene matches: 6. The CDR3 runs to 14 residues. CDR1 is SQVTM, CDR2 ANQGSEA, per germline. The CDR3 nucleotides are TGCAGCGTTGAAAACCTACAGGGGGGCACTGAAGCTTTCTTT. This codes for CSVENLQGGTEAFF.

The chain uses TRBV7-6 and TRBJ2-1, with TRBD2 identical over 7 bases. The CDR3 sequence is 16 residues long. CDR1 is SGHVS, CDR2 FNYEAQ, per germline. The V gene end was trimmed by 7 bases and the J gene end by 0 bases; junction bases not matched to a gene: 9. The CDR3 reads CASTTGRGSSYNEQFF. In DNA, the CDR3 is TGTGCCAGCACCACGGGGAGGGGTAGCTCCTACAATGAGCAGTTCTTC.

This chain links TRBV30 with TRBJ2-1, with a weak D call TRBD2 (6 bases). The V end lost 4 bases, the J end lost 4 bases, and 11 bases lay between the germline ends. The germline gives CDR1 GTSNPN, CDR2 SVGIG (reference sequence). CDR3 length: 13 residues. The CDR3 sequence is CAWTGVIYNEQFF. The CDR3 DNA follows: TGTGCCTGGACGGGGGTAATTTACAATGAGCAGTTCTTC.

The rearrangement joins TRBV28 to TRBJ2-3; TRBD1 matches 8 bases. J gave up 1 base and V 6 bases, and 6 bases lay outside the gene matches. The CDR3 extends over 15 amino acids. Germline V gives CDR1 MDHEN, CDR2 SYDVKM. CDR3 nucleotides: TGTGCCAGCAGCCTCGGACAGGGCGGCACAGATACGCAGTATTTT. Translating gives CASSLGQGGTDTQYF.

Only one count was recorded for this clone. The rearrangement uses TRBV30 and TRBJ2-7; D unclear. The CDR3 length is 14 residues. In germline, CDR1 is GTSNPN, CDR2 SVGIG (reference sequence). Trimming took 0 bases from V and 6 from J, leaving 15 bases between them. The CDR3 DNA reads TGTGCCTGGAGTGTTGGCGGTTATAACGCCGAGCAGTACTTC. Its translation: CAWSVGGYNAEQYF.

The V call is TRBV5-6, the J call TRBJ2-7; 13 bases line up with TRBD2. The J segment lost 3 bases and the V segment lost 5 bases, leaving 11 bases of the junction unmatched. Looked up from germline, CDR1 is SGHDT and CDR2 is YYEEEE. This CDR3 region has 17 residues. The CDR3 loop is CASRLGLAGVSFYEQYF. The CDR3 coding sequence is TGTGCCAGCAGACTAGGACTAGCGGGAGTTTCCTTCTACGAGCAGTACTTC.

This chain joins TRBV6-5 and TRBJ2-3, with D maybe TRBD2 (6 bases). Trimming shortened V by 3 bases and J by 9 bases, and 22 bases separated the two germline ends. Germline assignment: CDR1 MNHEY and CDR2 SVGAGI. This CDR3 spans 16 amino acids. CDR3 coding DNA: TGTGCCAGCAGTTATAGCGTAGCGGTAACACAGAAGACGCAGTATTTT. Translation gives CASSYSVAVTQKTQYF.

This clone was seen a few times. The chain links TRBV30 to TRBJ1-1; D possibly corresponds to TRBD1 (5 bases). CDR1 and CDR2 from the germline V gene are GTSNPN and SVGIG (reference sequence). CDR3 length: 13 amino acids. Trimming removed 5 bases from V and 2 bases from J, with 12 bases in between. DNA of the CDR3: TGTGCCTGGGTGGACACATCTAACACTGAAGCTTTCTTT. Its protein is CAWVDTSNTEAFF. Combining the CDR3 with reference TRBV30 and TRBJ1-1 gives the whole variable domain SQTIHQWPATLVQPVGSPLSLECTVEGTSNPNLYWYRQAAGRGLQLLFYSVGIGQISSEVPQNLSASRPQDRQFILSSKKLLLSDSGFYLCAWVDTSNTEAFFGQGTRLTVV.

The chain recombines TRBV11-2 with TRBJ2-2; 9 bases match TRBD2. The germline CDR1 and CDR2 sequences are SGHAT and FQNNGV. V gave up 6 bases and J gave up 5 bases; unmatched junction bases: 13. The CDR3 covers 17 residues. CDR3 amino acids: CASRPGGLAGRTGELFF. The CDR3 bases are TGTGCCAGCAGACCCGGGGGCCTAGCGGGACGTACCGGGGAGCTGTTTTTT.

V is TRBV6-5 and J is TRBJ2-3; D perhaps matches TRBD1 (5 bases). Germline lookup yields CDR1 MNHEY and CDR2 SVGAGI. This CDR3 is 15 amino acids long. Between the trimmed V and J ends, which lost 2 bases and 3 bases, there was a span of 12 bases. The CDR3 nucleotides read TGTGCCAGCAGTTACGGCAGGGTACGGACAGATACGCAGTATTTT. As protein: CASSYGRVRTDTQYF.

The chain is built from TRBV11-2 and TRBJ2-5, with 8 bases lining up with TRBD1. CDR3 length: 11 amino acids. The J segment lost 5 bases and the V segment lost 10 bases, leaving 3 bases of the junction unmatched. From germline, CDR1 is SGHAT and CDR2 FQNNGV. CDR3 loop: CATRGRETQYF. CDR3 DNA sequence: TGTGCCACCAGGGGGCGGGAGACCCAGTACTTC. The full variable domain, with the rest looked up from reference TRBV11-2 and TRBJ2-5, is EAGVAQSPRYKIIEKRQSVAFWCNPISGHATLYWYQQILGQGPKLLIQFQNNGVVDDSQLPKDRFSAERLKGVDSTLKIQPAKLEDSAVYLCATRGRETQYFGPGTRLLVL.

The genes are TRBV11-1 and TRBJ2-4; 7 bases are a match to TRBD1. CDR1 and CDR2 (germline): SGHAT, FQDESV (reference sequence). J was trimmed by 0 bases and V by 8 bases; bases with no gene match: 7. The CDR3 loop spans 15 amino acids. CDR3 coding DNA: TGTGCCAGCGGGACCCGGGACAGAGCCAAAAACATTCAGTACTTC. Translating gives CASGTRDRAKNIQYF.

The rearrangement uses TRBV4-3 and TRBJ1-1, with a tentative D call TRBD1 (5 bases). CDR3 size: 15 residues. Per the germline V gene, CDR1 is LGHNA and CDR2 is YSLEER. Between the trimmed V and J ends, which lost 0 bases and 6 bases, there was a span of 14 bases. The CDR3 DNA is TGCGCCAGCAGCCAAGAGATTGGGGGGGTAGCTGAAGCTTTCTTT. Amino acids: CASSQEIGGVAEAFF.

The chain recombines TRBV28 with TRBJ2-3; TRBD1 matches 7 bases. The CDR3 runs 14 residues. Germline V gene sequence: CDR1 MDHEN, CDR2 SYDVKM. Germline trimming cut 8 bases from V and 3 bases from J; bases unmatched to any gene: 8. The CDR3 DNA is TGTGCCAGCCTAAAGGAGACAGGGACAGATACGCAGTATTTT. It specifies CASLKETGTDTQYF.

V and J are TRBV7-2 and TRBJ1-6, with 7 bases aligning to TRBD1. This CDR3 is built from 15 residues. CDR1 is SGHTA and CDR2 is FQGNSA in the germline V gene. After removal of 5 bases from V and 7 bases from J, the junction contained 8 bases not matched to a gene. CDR3 in amino acids: CASSRDQGGNSPLHF. In DNA, the CDR3 is TGTGCCAGCAGCCGGGACCAGGGGGGAAATTCACCCCTCCACTTT.

This chain uses TRBV25-1 with TRBJ1-2, with D possibly being TRBD1 (6 bases). Germline CDR1 reads MGHDK; CDR2 reads SYGVNS. V lost 5 bases, J lost 4 bases, and 14 bases lay in between. The CDR3 has 14 amino acids. The CDR3 DNA reads as TGTGCCAGCAGTCCCTGGGGGCGCGTCTATGGCTACACCTTC. Amino acids: CASSPWGRVYGYTF.

The chain uses TRBV9 and TRBJ1-1; 7 bases agree with TRBD1. Germline V gives CDR1 SGDLS, CDR2 YYNGEE. V was clipped by 4 bases and J by 7 bases; unmatched bases: 10. CDR3 length equals 14 residues. DNA for the CDR3: TGTGCCAGCAGCCCCAGACAGGGTGGGATTGAAGCTTTCTTT. Protein sequence: CASSPRQGGIEAFF.

The chain employs TRBV7-6 and TRBJ2-7; 13 positions agree with TRBD2. Germline CDR1 SGHVS, CDR2 FNYEAQ. V dropped 4 bases and J dropped 2; count of bases not matched to a gene: 11. This CDR3 has 18 amino acids. The CDR3 DNA reads TGTGCCAGCAGCTCCCCCGGGACTAGCGGGGAACTCACCTACGAGCAGTACTTC. Its protein is CASSSPGTSGELTYEQYF.

CDR3 in DNA: TGTGCCACCGGCGCGGGAGGAAACTACGAGCAGTACTTC. Its translation: CATGAGGNYEQYF. The chain joins TRBV6-6 to TRBJ2-7; 8 bases line up with TRBD2. The CDR3 is 13 residues long. J lost 3 bases, V lost 10 bases, and 8 bases had no gene match. Germline V gene sequence: CDR1 MNHNY, CDR2 SVGAGI (reference sequence).

The V call is TRBV29-1, the J call TRBJ2-3; 7 bases are a match to TRBD1. This CDR3 region has 15 residues. The V gene end was trimmed by 4 bases and the J gene end by 1 base; junction bases not matched to a gene: 8. Germline CDR1 reads SQVTM; CDR2 reads ANQGSEA. The CDR3 DNA sequence: TGCAGCGTTGTGGGACAGCCTACGGGCACAGATACGCAGTATTTT. Residues: CSVVGQPTGTDTQYF.

This clone was detected only a few times. The gene calls are TRBV27 and TRBJ1-5; D gene ambiguous. V gave up 6 bases and J gave up 5 bases, with 14 bases separating them. CDR1 is MNHEY, CDR2 SMNVEV, per germline (reference sequence). The CDR3 spans 14 residues. CDR3 DNA: TGTGCCAGCAGCCCCACGCTCGGAGATCAGCCCCAGCATTTT. Translated, it gives CASSPTLGDQPQHF.

The chain couples TRBV19 to TRBJ1-6, with 7 bases identical to TRBD1. This CDR3 has 18 residues. CDR1 is LNHDA, CDR2 SQIVND, per germline (reference sequence). V trimming: 5 bases; J trimming: 8 bases; junction bases outside the gene matches: 18. The CDR3 region is CASSAQRKTGTADSPLHF. DNA of the CDR3: TGTGCCAGTAGTGCCCAACGAAAAACCGGGACAGCTGATTCACCCCTCCACTTT.

The rearrangement joins TRBV25-1 to TRBJ1-4, with D possibly being TRBD1 (5 bases). Germline V gives CDR1 MGHDK, CDR2 SYGVNS. The CDR3 has 14 residues. Trimming stripped 1 base from V and 8 bases from J, with 11 bases between. The DNA of the CDR3 is TGTGCCAGCAGTGAATTTCGTGGGGGGGAAAAACTGTTTTTT. As protein: CASSEFRGGEKLFF.

This clone was picked up a small number of times. The chain recombines TRBV5-5 with TRBJ2-4, with unresolved D. Germline CDR1 and CDR2: SGHKS and YYEKEE (reference sequence). CDR3 size: 12 residues. The V and J ends lost 4 bases and 5 bases respectively, with 7 bases between them. CDR3 loop: CASSVEENIQYF. CDR3 nucleotides: TGTGCCAGCAGCGTAGAAGAAAACATTCAGTACTTC.

This rearrangement joins TRBV19 to TRBJ1-1; D is undetermined. The V and J ends lost 4 bases and 1 base respectively, with 10 bases between them. Germline lookup yields CDR1 LNHDA and CDR2 SQIVND (reference sequence). The CDR3 runs to 14 residues. The CDR3 coding sequence is TGTGCCAGTAGTAGGTTTCGCGAGAACACTGAAGCTTTCTTT. Translating it yields CASSRFRENTEAFF.

This chain connects TRBV6-5 to TRBJ1-6, with a tentative D call TRBD1 (5 bases). V dropped 6 bases and J dropped 5 bases, with 11 bases sitting between them. The CDR3 is 14 residues long. Germline CDR1 reads MNHEY; CDR2 reads SVGAGI. The DNA for the CDR3 is TGTGCCAGCAGCCCCAACAGGAATAATTCACCCCTCCACTTT. Translating gives CASSPNRNNSPLHF.

The chain links TRBV5-1 to TRBJ2-1, with unresolved D. The CDR3 extends over 16 amino acids. Between the trimmed V and J ends, which lost 0 bases and 2 bases, there was a span of 12 bases. Germline values: CDR1 SGHRS, CDR2 YFSETQ. CDR3 residues: CASSLAATNPYNEQFF. CDR3 DNA: TGCGCCAGCAGCTTGGCCGCAACTAACCCCTACAATGAGCAGTTCTTC.

A single count supports this clone. This chain uses TRBV7-2 with TRBJ2-5; a weak D match, TRBD1 (6 bases). Trimming removed 2 bases at V and 2 bases at J, with 9 bases between. The germline gives CDR1 SGHTA, CDR2 FQGNSA. The CDR3 extends over 14 amino acids. The CDR3 coding sequence is TGTGCCAGCAGCTTAATGCAGGGGCAAGAGACCCAGTACTTC. This gives the protein CASSLMQGQETQYF.